This TCR beta chain was sequenced in a study of OX40 agonist ivuxolimab in advanced cancers. Study outcomes and limitations: Clonal expansion from baseline to week 6 occurred in both CD4+ and CD8+ T cells.

Clones were sequenced by immunoSEQ multiplex PCR, and TCRdb holds only the in-frame ones, with some missing. The sample includes about 49,000 clones, 85% of them seen just once. This CDR3 is 18 amino acids long. Looked up from germline, CDR1 is MNHEY and CDR2 is SMNVEV (reference sequence). The V gene end was trimmed by 7 bases and the J gene end by 3 bases; junction bases not matched to a gene: 15. On this clone: The antigen remains undetermined.

The input for sequencing was CD4+ or CD8+ T cells sorted from blood, taken in a trial of the OX40 agonist ivuxolimab. The J gene is TRBJ1-1, the V gene TRBV27, with TRBD1 matching 12 bases. The origin of this receptor is an adult with an advanced solid tumor such as melanoma, head and neck, liver or kidney cancer. As DNA, the CDR3 is TGTGCCAGCACCCCATCCTCCGGGACAGGGGGCGTATACACTGAAGCTTTCTTT. Translating gives CASTPSSGTGGVYTEAFF.